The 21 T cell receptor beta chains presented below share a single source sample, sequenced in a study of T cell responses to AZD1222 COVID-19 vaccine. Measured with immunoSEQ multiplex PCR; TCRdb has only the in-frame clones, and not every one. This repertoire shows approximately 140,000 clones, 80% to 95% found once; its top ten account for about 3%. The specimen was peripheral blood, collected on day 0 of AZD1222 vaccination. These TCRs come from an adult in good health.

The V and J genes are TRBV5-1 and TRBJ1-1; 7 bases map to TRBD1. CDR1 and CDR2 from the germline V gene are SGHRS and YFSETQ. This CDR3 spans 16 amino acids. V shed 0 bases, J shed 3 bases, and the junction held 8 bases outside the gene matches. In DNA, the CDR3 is TGCGCCAGCAGCTTGGTGGGGCAGGGGGTGGACACTGAAGCTTTCTTT. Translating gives CASSLVGQGVDTEAFF.

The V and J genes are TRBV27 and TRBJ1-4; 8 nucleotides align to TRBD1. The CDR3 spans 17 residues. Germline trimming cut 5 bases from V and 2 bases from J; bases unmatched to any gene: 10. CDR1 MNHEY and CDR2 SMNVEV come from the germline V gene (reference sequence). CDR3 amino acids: CASSKRQGRATNEKLFF. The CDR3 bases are TGTGCCAGCAGTAAGCGACAGGGGCGGGCTACTAATGAAAAACTGTTTTTT.

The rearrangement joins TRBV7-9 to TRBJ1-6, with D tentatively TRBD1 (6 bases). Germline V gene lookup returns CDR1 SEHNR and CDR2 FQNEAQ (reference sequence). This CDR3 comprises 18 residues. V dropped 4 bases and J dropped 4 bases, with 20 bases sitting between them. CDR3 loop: CASSSEDRSGKYNSPLHF. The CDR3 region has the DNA TGTGCCAGCAGCTCGGAAGACAGGTCAGGAAAATATAATTCACCCCTCCACTTT. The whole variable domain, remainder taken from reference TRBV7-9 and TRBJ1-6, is DTGVSQNPRHKITKRGQNVTFRCDPISEHNRLYWYRQTLGQGPEFLTYFQNEAQLEKSRLLSDRFSAERPKGSFSTLEIQRTEQGDSAMYLCASSSEDRSGKYNSPLHFGNGTRLTVT.

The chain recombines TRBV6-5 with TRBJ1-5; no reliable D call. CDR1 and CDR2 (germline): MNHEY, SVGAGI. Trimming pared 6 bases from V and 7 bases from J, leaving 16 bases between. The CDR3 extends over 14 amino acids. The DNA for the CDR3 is TGTGCCAGCAGCGAGCTGGTGGTTGACCAGCCCCAGCATTTT. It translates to CASSELVVDQPQHF.

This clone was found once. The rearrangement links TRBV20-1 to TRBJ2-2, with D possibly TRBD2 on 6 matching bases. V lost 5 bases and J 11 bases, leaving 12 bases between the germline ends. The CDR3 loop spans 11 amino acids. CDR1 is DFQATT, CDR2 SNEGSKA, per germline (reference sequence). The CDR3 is CSAQAGPELFF. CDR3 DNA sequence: TGCAGTGCTCAGGCGGGACCCGAGCTGTTTTTT.

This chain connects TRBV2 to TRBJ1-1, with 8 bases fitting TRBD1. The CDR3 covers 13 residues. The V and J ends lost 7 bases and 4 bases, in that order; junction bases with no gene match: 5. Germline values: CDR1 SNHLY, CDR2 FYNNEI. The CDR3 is CASNTDRATEAFF. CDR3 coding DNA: TGTGCCAGCAATACGGACAGGGCCACTGAAGCTTTCTTT.

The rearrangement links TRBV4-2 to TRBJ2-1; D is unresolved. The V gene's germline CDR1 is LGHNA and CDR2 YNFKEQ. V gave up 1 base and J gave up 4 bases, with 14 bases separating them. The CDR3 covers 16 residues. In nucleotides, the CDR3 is TGTGCCAGCAGCCAAGGCTGGCCCCGAACTTACAATGAGCAGTTCTTC. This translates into CASSQGWPRTYNEQFF.

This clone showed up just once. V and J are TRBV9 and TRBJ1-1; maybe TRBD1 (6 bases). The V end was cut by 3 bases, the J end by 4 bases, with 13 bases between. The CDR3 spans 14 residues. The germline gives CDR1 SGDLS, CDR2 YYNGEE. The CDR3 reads CASSAQGRGTEAFF. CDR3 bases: TGTGCCAGCAGCGCTCAGGGGAGGGGCACTGAAGCTTTCTTT.

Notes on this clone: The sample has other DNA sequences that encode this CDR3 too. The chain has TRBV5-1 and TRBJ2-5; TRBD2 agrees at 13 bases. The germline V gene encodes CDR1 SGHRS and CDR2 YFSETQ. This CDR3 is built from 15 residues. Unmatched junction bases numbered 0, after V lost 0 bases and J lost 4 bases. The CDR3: CASSLGTSGRETQYF. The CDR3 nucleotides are TGCGCCAGCAGCTTGGGGACTAGCGGGAGAGAGACCCAGTACTTC.

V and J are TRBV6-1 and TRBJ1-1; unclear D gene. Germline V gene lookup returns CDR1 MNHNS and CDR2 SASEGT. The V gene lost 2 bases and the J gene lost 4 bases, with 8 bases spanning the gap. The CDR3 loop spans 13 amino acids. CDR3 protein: CASSETARTEAFF. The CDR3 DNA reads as TGTGCCAGCAGTGAAACAGCTCGCACTGAAGCTTTCTTT.

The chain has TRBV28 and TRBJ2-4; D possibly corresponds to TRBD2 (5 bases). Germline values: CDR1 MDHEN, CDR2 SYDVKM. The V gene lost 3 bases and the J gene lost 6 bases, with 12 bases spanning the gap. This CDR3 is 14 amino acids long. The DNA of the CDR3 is TGTGCCAGCAGTTTTGGTCTAGCAAGAAACATTCAGTACTTC. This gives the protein CASSFGLARNIQYF.

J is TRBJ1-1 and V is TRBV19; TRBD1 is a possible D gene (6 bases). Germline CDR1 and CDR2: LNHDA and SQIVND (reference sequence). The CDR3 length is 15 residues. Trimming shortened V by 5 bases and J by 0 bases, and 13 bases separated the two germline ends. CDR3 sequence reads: CASSFSEGVNTEAFF. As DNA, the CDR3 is TGTGCCAGTAGTTTTTCAGAGGGGGTGAACACTGAAGCTTTCTTT.

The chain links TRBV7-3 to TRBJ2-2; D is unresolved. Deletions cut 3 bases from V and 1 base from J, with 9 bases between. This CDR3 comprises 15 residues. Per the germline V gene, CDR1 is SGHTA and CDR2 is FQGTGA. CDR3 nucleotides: TGTGCCAGCAGCTTGGTTCTAGGGAACACCGGGGAGCTGTTTTTT. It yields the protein CASSLVLGNTGELFF.

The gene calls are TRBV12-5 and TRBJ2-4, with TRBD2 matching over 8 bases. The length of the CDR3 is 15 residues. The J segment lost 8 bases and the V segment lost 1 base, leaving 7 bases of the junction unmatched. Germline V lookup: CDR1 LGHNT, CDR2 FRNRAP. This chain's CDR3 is CASGLAGGPRDIQYF. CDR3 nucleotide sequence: TGTGCTAGTGGTTTGGCGGGAGGGCCCCGGGACATTCAGTACTTC.

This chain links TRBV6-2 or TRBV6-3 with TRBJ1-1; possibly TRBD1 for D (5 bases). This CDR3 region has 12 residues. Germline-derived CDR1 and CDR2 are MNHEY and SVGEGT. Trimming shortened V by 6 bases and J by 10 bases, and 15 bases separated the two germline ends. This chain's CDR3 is CASSPSGTLAFF. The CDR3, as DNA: TGTGCCAGCAGCCCGTCAGGGACGCTAGCTTTCTTT.

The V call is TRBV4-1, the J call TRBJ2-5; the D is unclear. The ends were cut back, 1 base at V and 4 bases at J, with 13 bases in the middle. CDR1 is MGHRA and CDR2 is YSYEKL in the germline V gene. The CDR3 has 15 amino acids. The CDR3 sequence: CASSQAYASRETQYF. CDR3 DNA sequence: TGCGCCAGCAGCCAAGCTTATGCCTCCCGAGAGACCCAGTACTTC.

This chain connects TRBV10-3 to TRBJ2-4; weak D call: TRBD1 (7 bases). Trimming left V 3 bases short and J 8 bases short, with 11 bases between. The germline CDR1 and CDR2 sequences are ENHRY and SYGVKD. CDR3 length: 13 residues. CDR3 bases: TGTGCCATCAGTGACGACAGGGAGGACATTCAGTACTTC. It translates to CAISDDREDIQYF.

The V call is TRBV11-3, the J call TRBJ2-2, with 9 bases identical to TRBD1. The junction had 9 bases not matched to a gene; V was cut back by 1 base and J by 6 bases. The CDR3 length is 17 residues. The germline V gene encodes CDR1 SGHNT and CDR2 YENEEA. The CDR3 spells CASSLVLDRGRSGELFF. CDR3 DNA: TGTGCCAGCAGCTTAGTGTTGGACAGGGGTAGATCCGGGGAGCTGTTTTTT.

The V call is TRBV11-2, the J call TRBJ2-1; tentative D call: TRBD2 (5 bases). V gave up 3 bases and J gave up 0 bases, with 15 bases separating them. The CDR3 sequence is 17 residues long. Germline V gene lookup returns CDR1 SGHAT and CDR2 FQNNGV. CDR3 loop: CASSLVLGISSYNEQFF. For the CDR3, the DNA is TGTGCCAGCAGCTTGGTACTAGGGATTAGCTCCTACAATGAGCAGTTCTTC.

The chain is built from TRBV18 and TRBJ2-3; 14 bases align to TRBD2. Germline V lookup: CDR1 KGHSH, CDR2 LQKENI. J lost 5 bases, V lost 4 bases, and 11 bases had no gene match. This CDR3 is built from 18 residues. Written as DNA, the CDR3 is TGTGCCAGCTCACGCGCACAGGGGACTAGCGGGAGAGGAGATACGCAGTATTTT. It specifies CASSRAQGTSGRGDTQYF.

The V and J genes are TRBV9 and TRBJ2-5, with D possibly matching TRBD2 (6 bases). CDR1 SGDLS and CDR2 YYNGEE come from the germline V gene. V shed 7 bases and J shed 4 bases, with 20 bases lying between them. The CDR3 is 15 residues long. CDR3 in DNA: TGTGCCAGCGCTGCCTTAACCCAAGCGGGAGAGACCCAGTACTTC. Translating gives CASAALTQAGETQYF.